The next 7 T cell receptor beta chains were all read from a single sample in a study of blood T cell repertoires in COVID-19. The data were produced by immunoSEQ multiplex PCR, yet TCRdb's version contains in-frame clones alone and is incomplete. This table has about 350,000 clones, roughly 87% appearing once. Sequencing was performed on PBMCs or T cells enriched from blood (not recorded which). The source of these receptors is a woman under 40 who had recovered from COVID-19.

This clone was observed a handful of times. The V gene is TRBV11-3, the J gene TRBJ1-1; D remains ambiguous. The V end lost 0 bases, the J end lost 10 bases, and 9 bases lay between the germline ends. CDR1 SGHNT and CDR2 YENEEA come from the germline V gene. The CDR3 is made up of 12 amino acids. The CDR3 sequence is CASSLEGGRAFF. In DNA form, the CDR3 reads TGTGCCAGCAGCTTAGAGGGAGGGCGAGCTTTCTTT.

CDR3 sequence (DNA): TGTGCCAGCAGCCGGGCAGGGGTAGCTGGAAACACCATATATTTT. As protein: CASSRAGVAGNTIYF. V and J are TRBV5-6 and TRBJ1-3; possible D gene TRBD1, 6 bases. Germline V CDR1 and CDR2: SGHDT, YYEEEE. The length of the CDR3 is 15 residues. With 4 bases removed from V and 2 bases from J, the gap between germline ends came to 13 bases. The complete variable domain, with remaining parts taken from reference TRBV5-6 and TRBJ1-3, reads DAGVTQSPTHLIKTRGQQVTLRCSPKSGHDTVSWYQQALGQGPQFIFQYYEEEERQRGNFPDRFSGHQFPNYSSELNVNALLLGDSALYLCASSRAGVAGNTIYFGEGSWLTVV.

The chain is built from TRBV18 and TRBJ2-3; D may be TRBD1 (6 bases). The CDR3 runs to 15 residues. Trimming removed 1 base at V and 1 base at J, with 9 bases between. Germline CDR1 is KGHSH and CDR2 is LQKENI. DNA for the CDR3: TGTGCCAGCTCACCACAGGGGGACGGCACAGATACGCAGTATTTT. The encoded protein is CASSPQGDGTDTQYF.

The chain is built from TRBV2 and TRBJ1-6; weak D call: TRBD1 (5 bases). Trimming removed 7 bases from V and 5 bases from J, with 15 bases in between. CDR1 and CDR2 (germline): SNHLY, FYNNEI. The CDR3 contains 15 residues. The CDR3 loop is CASISQGTDNSPLHF. The CDR3 bases are TGTGCCAGCATTTCCCAGGGCACGGATAATTCACCCCTCCACTTT.

This sequence joins TRBV29-1 and TRBJ2-7, with a possible D match to TRBD2 (5 bases). The ends were cut back, 1 base at V and 6 bases at J, with 16 bases in the middle. Germline lookup yields CDR1 SQVTM and CDR2 ANQGSEA. The CDR3 has 14 residues. This CDR3 is CSVEASHRGSEQYF. The DNA for the CDR3 is TGCAGCGTTGAAGCCTCCCACCGGGGTTCCGAGCAGTACTTC.

The chain uses TRBV15 and TRBJ2-1, with D tentatively TRBD1 (5 bases). The CDR3 sequence is 14 residues long. The germline V and J ends were trimmed by 9 bases and 2 bases, with 14 bases remaining between them. Germline V CDR1 and CDR2: LNHNV, YYDKDF (reference sequence). In nucleotides, the CDR3 is TGTGCCACGGCCGAGACAGATACCTACAATGAGCAGTTCTTC. Translation gives CATAETDTYNEQFF.

V is TRBV6-2 or TRBV6-3 and J is TRBJ2-5, with 10 bases identical to TRBD2. This CDR3 spans 14 amino acids. J lost 3 bases, V lost 5 bases, and 3 bases had no gene match. Germline CDR1 MNHEY, CDR2 SVGEGT. CDR3 loop: CASSRLAGKETQYF. In DNA form, the CDR3 reads TGTGCCAGCAGTCGACTAGCGGGCAAAGAGACCCAGTACTTC.